Below, 10 T cell receptor beta chains from the same sample are listed, as sequenced in a study of cytomegalovirus exposure and HLA in healthy donors. The PCR employed 60 Vbeta primers together with 13 Jbeta primers. The repertoire was sequenced with immunoSEQ multiplex PCR; TCRdb's copy has only in-frame clones and lacks some. The table has 100,000 to 150,000 clones, approximately 82% seen once. The sample taken for sequencing was PBMCs. These receptors were taken from a female donor in good health and CMV-seronegative.

On this clone itself: The junction differs from germline at one of its ends, possibly a read error. The same CDR3 also results from other DNA sequences found in this sample. This chain uses TRBV27 with TRBJ1-2; TRBD1 agrees at 7 bases. Germline values: CDR1 MNHEY, CDR2 SMNVEV (reference sequence). This CDR3 has 15 residues. The CDR3 protein is CASSFTTGSNYGYTF. The DNA for the CDR3 is TGCGCCAGCAGTTTTACGACAGGGTCTAACTATGGCTACACCTTC.

Only one count was recorded for this clone. The CDR3 coding sequence is TGTGCCAGCAGTTTGGCTACTGCAGGGGGAGCCGGGGAGCTGTTTTTT. Amino acids: CASSLATAGGAGELFF. V is TRBV28 and J is TRBJ2-2; 7 nucleotides line up with TRBD1. The V and J ends lost 3 bases and 6 bases, in that order; junction bases with no gene match: 10. The germline CDR1 and CDR2 sequences are MDHEN and SYDVKM. The length of the CDR3 is 16 residues.

The chain is built from TRBV5-1 and TRBJ2-7; TRBD2 might be the D (6 bases). Trimming took 4 bases from V and 0 from J, leaving 14 bases between them. This CDR3 contains 15 residues. Germline values: CDR1 SGHRS, CDR2 YFSETQ. CDR3 region: CASSPLAELSYEQYF. CDR3 DNA: TGCGCCAGCAGCCCCTTAGCGGAACTCTCCTACGAGCAGTACTTC.

The genes are TRBV7-2 and TRBJ1-2; possible D gene TRBD1, 6 bases. This CDR3 spans 14 amino acids. Germline CDR1 is SGHTA and CDR2 is FQGNSA. V was cut by 3 bases and J by 6 bases, with 14 bases left in between. Here the CDR3 DNA reads TGTGCCAGCAGCTTTGCAGGGGAGATTAATGGCTACACCTTC. Protein: CASSFAGEINGYTF.

The gene calls are TRBV9 and TRBJ2-3, with D maybe TRBD2 (7 bases). CDR1 is SGDLS, CDR2 YYNGEE, per germline. With 5 bases removed from V and 9 bases from J, the gap between germline ends came to 13 bases. The CDR3 sequence is 12 residues long. The CDR3 spells CASRDSGNTQYF. In DNA, the CDR3 is TGTGCCAGCAGGGACAGCGGGAACACGCAGTATTTT.

This clone was seen a handful of times. This sequence joins TRBV28 and TRBJ1-2, with unresolved D. There are 14 residues in the CDR3. Per germline, CDR1 MDHEN and CDR2 SYDVKM. V lost 3 bases to trimming and J lost 8 bases, with 16 bases between them. The CDR3 nucleotides read TGTGCCAGCAGTTTTGTACAGATGGTATACGGCTACACCTTC. It encodes CASSFVQMVYGYTF.

V gene TRBV10-3 combines with J gene TRBJ2-7; 11 nucleotides line up with TRBD2. Germline V gene sequence: CDR1 ENHRY, CDR2 SYGVKD. Trimming cost V 6 bases and J 7 bases; bases outside gene matches: 8. The CDR3 is made up of 14 amino acids. The CDR3 sequence is CAIRTSGAYGEQYF. The CDR3 coding sequence is TGTGCCATCAGGACTAGCGGGGCCTACGGTGAGCAGTACTTC.

The V call is TRBV6-5, the J call TRBJ2-2, with 9 bases that match TRBD2. CDR1 and CDR2 from the germline V gene are MNHEY and SVGAGI. V lost 4 bases and J lost 6; bases outside the gene matches: 3. This CDR3 region has 14 residues. This chain's CDR3 is CASSWREGPGELFF. The CDR3 DNA reads as TGTGCCAGCAGTTGGCGGGAGGGCCCCGGGGAGCTGTTTTTT.

The chain couples TRBV5-1 to TRBJ1-1; D is undetermined. Trimming removed 4 bases at V and 3 bases at J, with 10 bases between. The length of the CDR3 is 13 residues. Looked up from germline, CDR1 is SGHRS and CDR2 is YFSETQ. CDR3 DNA: TGCGCCAGCAGCCCCCGTGGAGACACTGAAGCTTTCTTT. Its protein is CASSPRGDTEAFF.

On this clone: One junction end disagrees with the germline gene, perhaps due to a read error. The chain links TRBV7-9 to TRBJ2-1; 8 bases are shared with TRBD1. The CDR3 spans 15 residues. CDR1 and CDR2 from the germline V gene are SEHNR and FQNEAQ (reference sequence). The DNA for the CDR3 is TGTTCCAGCAGCTTCGGACAGGGCAGCCGCAATGAGCAGTTCTTC. Protein product: CSSSFGQGSRNEQFF. The full variable domain, rest sourced from reference TRBV7-9 and TRBJ2-1, is DTGVSQNPRHKITKRGQNVTFRCDPISEHNRLYWYRQTLGQGPEFLTYFQNEAQLEKSRLLSDRFSAERPKGSFSTLEIQRTEQGDSAMYLCSSSFGQGSRNEQFFGPGTRLTVL.